This T cell receptor (beta chain) was obtained from a study of low-dose radiotherapy and immunotherapy resistance in tumors. Turning to the study itself: Intravenous cyclophosphamide at 200 mg/m2 preceded radiation and immunotherapy by one day, every two weeks. Daily intake of oral aspirin 300 mg by patients lasted four cycles and began on cycle 1 day 1.

Primers used for first-strand cDNA, a TRAV- and TRBV-specific set, covered both alpha and beta chains. The authors ran around 19 PCR cycles to amplify TCRs with a constant-region primer and V-primer adapter. TCRdb independently ran MiXCR on the reads; one entry per CDR3 protein. The sample has about 91,000 distinct CDR3 sequences; more than 20% are singletons. Stated time point: after trial treatment. The treatment is: LDRT plus nivolumab, ipilimumab, low-dose cyclophosphamide and aspirin (RACIN trial). Donors were dosed with nivolumab and ipilimumab; they also received aspirin, low-dose cyclophosphamide and low-dose radiotherapy. Many counts were recorded for this clonotype. The germline CDR1 and CDR2 sequences are MGHRA and YSYEKL. CDR3 length equals 14 residues. Deletions cut 4 bases from V and 4 bases from J, with 13 bases between.

The chain uses TRBV4-1 and TRBJ2-5; a weak D match, TRBD2 (5 bases). This specimen consisted of PBMCs, obtained after low-dose radiotherapy plus immunotherapy. The origin of this receptor is a female donor with ovarian cancer. CDR3 sequence: CASSRNLAGETQYF. The CDR3 bases are TGCGCCAGCAGCCGGAATCTAGCCGGAGAGACCCAGTACTTC.